These T cell receptor beta chains were read from a single sample in a study of OX40 agonist ivuxolimab in advanced cancers. The method was immunoSEQ multiplex PCR; TCRdb's version includes in-frame clones alone and lacks a portion of them. The table lists 15,000 to 20,000 clones, roughly four fifths of them singletons. Material: CD4+ or CD8+ T cells sorted from blood, obtained in a trial of the OX40 agonist ivuxolimab. Receptors were obtained from an adult with an advanced solid tumor such as melanoma, head and neck, liver or kidney cancer. The CDR3 runs from the conserved cysteine through the conserved F or W. The D gene is left open where the match is weak. Where a row states a size, it is once, few, many or the class of an expanded clone; other rows omit it.

J gene,V gene,clone size,D gene,CDR3 protein,CDR3 DNA
TRBJ2-1,TRBV15,once,TRBD2,CATSVGLAGYEQFF,TGTGCCACCAGCGTAGGACTAGCGGGATATGAGCAGTTCTTC
TRBJ2-3,TRBV7-8,NA,TRBD1,CASSPGGDTQYF,TGTGCCAGCAGCCCAGGGGGAGATACGCAGTATTTT
TRBJ2-2,TRBV30,NA,TRBD2,CAWRTSGRKVVGTGELFF,TGTGCCTGGCGGACTAGCGGGAGAAAAGTAGTAGGCACCGGGGAGCTGTTTTTT
TRBJ2-1,TRBV6-5,NA,TRBD2,CASSYLAGGRNEQFF,TGTGCCAGCAGTTATTTAGCGGGAGGGCGGAATGAGCAGTTCTTC
TRBJ2-7,TRBV18,NA,TRBD1,CASSPGTGPYEQYF,TGTGCCAGCTCACCAGGGACAGGGCCCTACGAGCAGTACTTC
TRBJ2-1,TRBV5-1,NA,TRBD1,CASSLGQPYNEQFF,TGCGCCAGCAGCCTGGGACAGCCCTACAATGAGCAGTTCTTC
TRBJ2-2,TRBV18,NA,NA,CASSPGGGSTGELFF,TGTGCCAGCTCACCAGGGGGAGGAAGCACCGGGGAGCTGTTTTTT
TRBJ1-2,TRBV6-1,NA,TRBD1,CASSRDRGDGYTF,TGTGCCAGCAGCCGCGACAGGGGGGATGGCTACACCTTC
TRBJ2-5,TRBV4-1,NA,TRBD2,CASSSLAVQETQYF,TGCGCCAGTTCCTCACTAGCGGTCCAAGAGACCCAGTACTTC
TRBJ1-1,TRBV7-8,NA,NA,CASSVRGLSTEAFF,TGTGCCAGCAGCGTCAGGGGTCTGAGCACTGAAGCTTTCTTT
TRBJ1-5,TRBV30,NA,NA,CAWNTGGNQPQHF,TGTGCCTGGAACACCGGGGGCAATCAGCCCCAGCATTTT
TRBJ2-1,TRBV27,NA,NA,CASSPKGIWASEQFF,TGTGCCAGCAGTCCCAAAGGGATTTGGGCGAGTGAGCAGTTCTTC